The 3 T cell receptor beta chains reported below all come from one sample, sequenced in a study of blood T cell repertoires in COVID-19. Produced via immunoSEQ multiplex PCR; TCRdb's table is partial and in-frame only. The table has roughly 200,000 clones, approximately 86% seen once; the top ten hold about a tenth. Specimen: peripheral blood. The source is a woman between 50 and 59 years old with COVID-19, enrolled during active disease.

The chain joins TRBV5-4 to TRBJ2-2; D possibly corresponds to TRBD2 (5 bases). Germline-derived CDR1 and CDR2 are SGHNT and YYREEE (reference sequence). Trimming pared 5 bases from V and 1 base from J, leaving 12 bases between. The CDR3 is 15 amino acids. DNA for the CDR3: TGTGCCAGCAGTTCGGGAACGTGGAACACCGGGGAGCTGTTTTTT. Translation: CASSSGTWNTGELFF.

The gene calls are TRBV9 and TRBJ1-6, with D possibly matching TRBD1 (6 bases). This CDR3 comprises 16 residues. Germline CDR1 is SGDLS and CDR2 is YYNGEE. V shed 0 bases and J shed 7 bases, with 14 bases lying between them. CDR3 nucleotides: TGTGCCAGCAGCGTAGGGACAGACGCCAGCAATTCACCCCTCCACTTT. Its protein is CASSVGTDASNSPLHF. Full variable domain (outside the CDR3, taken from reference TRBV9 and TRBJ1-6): DSGVTQTPKHLITATGQRVTLRCSPRSGDLSVYWYQQSLDQGLQFLIQYYNGEERAKGNILERFSAQQFPDLHSELNLSSLELGDSALYFCASSVGTDASNSPLHFGNGTRLTVT.

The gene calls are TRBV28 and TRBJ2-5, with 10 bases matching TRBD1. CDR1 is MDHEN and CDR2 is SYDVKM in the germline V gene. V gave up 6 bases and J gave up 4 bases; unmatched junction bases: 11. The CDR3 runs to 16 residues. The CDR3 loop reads CASSPPGQGYPETQYF. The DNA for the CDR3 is TGTGCCAGCAGCCCGCCGGGACAGGGGTACCCAGAGACCCAGTACTTC.